The rows below give T cell receptor beta chains drawn from one sample of a study of blood T cell repertoires in COVID-19. Using immunoSEQ multiplex PCR, the repertoire was profiled, and TCRdb retains in-frame clones only, with some absent. The sample contains approximately 170,000 clones, around 85% of which appear only once. The sample taken for sequencing was peripheral blood. These receptors were taken from a man in his sixties who had recovered from COVID-19. CDR3s include the opening cysteine and the closing phenylalanine or tryptophan. D genes are given only for firm matches. Clone sizes are given selectively: once, few, many, or a class where the clone is expanded.

>once|TRBV6-5|.|TRBJ2-1
TGTGCCAGCAGCAGCCCGGGGAACTACAATGAGCAGTTCTTC
CASSSPGNYNEQFF
>.|TRBV13|TRBD1|TRBJ1-2
TGTGCCAGCAGAGGACAGGCCTATGGCTACACCTTC
CASRGQAYGYTF
>.|TRBV27|.|TRBJ2-1
TGTGCCAGCAGACGATCTGAGGGTTACAATGAGCAGTTCTTC
CASRRSEGYNEQFF
>.|TRBV6-5|.|TRBJ1-1
TGTGCCAGCAGTTACTCAAGCGGAGTTATGAACACTGAAGCTTTCTTT
CASSYSSGVMNTEAFF
>once|TRBV7-2|TRBD2|TRBJ2-1
TGTGCCAGCAGCTCGCCTCCGTCCGGGACTAGCGGATACAATGAGCAGTTCTTC
CASSSPPSGTSGYNEQFF
>.|TRBV9|.|TRBJ2-2
TGTGCCAGCAGCGTATATACCGGGGAGCTGTTTTTT
CASSVYTGELFF
>.|TRBV19|.|TRBJ2-6
TGTGCCAGTAGTACAACAGGAGCTGGGGCCAACGTCCTGACTTTC
CASSTTGAGANVLTF
>.|TRBV27|.|TRBJ2-2
TGTGCCAGCAGTTCCCAGCTAGGCGGGGAGCTGTTTTTT
CASSSQLGGELFF
>.|TRBV7-9|TRBD1|TRBJ1-1
TGTGCCAGCAGCTTAACGGGGACAGTAAACACTGAAGCTTTCTTT
CASSLTGTVNTEAFF
>.|TRBV3-1/TRBV3-2|.|TRBJ1-1
TGTGCCAGCAGCCAAACAGAAAAAAACACTGAAGCTTTCTTT
CASSQTEKNTEAFF
>.|TRBV20-1|TRBD2|TRBJ2-1
TGCAGTGCTAGAGCCGGGACTAGAGTGTTCTTC
CSARAGTRVFF
>.|TRBV27|TRBD2|TRBJ2-1
TGTGCCAGCAGTTTAGGGGGGGAGGGTGAGCAGTTCTTC
CASSLGGEGEQFF
>.|TRBV5-6|TRBD1|TRBJ2-3
TGTGCCAGCAGCTGGTGGACAGGGCAGCCCGATACGCAGTATTTT
CASSWWTGQPDTQYF
>.|TRBV30|.|TRBJ1-5
TGTGCCTGGAGCGGCGGGGACGGACGGCCCCAGCATTTT
CAWSGGDGRPQHF
>.|TRBV20-1|.|TRBJ2-7
TGCAGTGCTAGTCATCACGCTCAGGGTACCTACGAGCAGTACTTC
CSASHHAQGTYEQYF
>.|TRBV18|TRBD1|TRBJ2-1
TGTGCCAGCTCACCAGACAGGGGCGGATACAATGAGCAGTTCTTC
CASSPDRGGYNEQFF
>.|TRBV10-3|.|TRBJ2-1
TGTGCCATCACCGGACAGGGAGGGTACAATGAGCAGTTCTTC
CAITGQGGYNEQFF
>.|TRBV12-5|TRBD1|TRBJ2-3
TGTGCTAGTGGTTTGGGACAGGGGAACACAGATACGCAGTATTTT
CASGLGQGNTDTQYF
>.|TRBV5-6|.|TRBJ1-5
TGTGCCAGCAGCTTGGGGGCCCTAAAGCAGCCCCAGCATTTT
CASSLGALKQPQHF
>.|TRBV12-5|.|TRBJ1-2
TGTGCTAGTGGCACGGACAGCTCTCCCTATGGCTACACCTTC
CASGTDSSPYGYTF
>.|TRBV24-1|TRBD1|TRBJ2-1
TGTGCCACCAGTGAGCCCGACAGGGGCCACAATGAGCAGTTCTTC
CATSEPDRGHNEQFF